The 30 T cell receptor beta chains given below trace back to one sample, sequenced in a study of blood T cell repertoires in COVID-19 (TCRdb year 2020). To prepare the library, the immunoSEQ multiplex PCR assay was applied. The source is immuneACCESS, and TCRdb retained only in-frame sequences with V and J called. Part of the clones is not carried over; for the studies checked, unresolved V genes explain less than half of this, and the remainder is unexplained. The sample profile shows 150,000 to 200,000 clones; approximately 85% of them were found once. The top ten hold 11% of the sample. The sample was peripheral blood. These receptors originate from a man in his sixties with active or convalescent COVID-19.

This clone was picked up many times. The CDR3 nucleotides read TGTGCCAGCAGTTACTACCTAGCCTACGAGCAGTACTTC. Amino acids: CASSYYLAYEQYF. V and J are TRBV6-2 or TRBV6-3 and TRBJ2-7; D is unclear. This CDR3 has 13 residues. Per the germline V gene, CDR1 is MNHEY and CDR2 is SVGEGT. Trimming pared 1 base from V and 2 bases from J, leaving 6 bases between.

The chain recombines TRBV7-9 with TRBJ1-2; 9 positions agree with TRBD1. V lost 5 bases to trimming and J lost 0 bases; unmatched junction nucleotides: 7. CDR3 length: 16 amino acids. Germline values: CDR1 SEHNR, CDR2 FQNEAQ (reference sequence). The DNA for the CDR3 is TGTGCCAGCAGCCCAGGACAGGGGAGCACTAACTATGGCTACACCTTC. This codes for CASSPGQGSTNYGYTF.

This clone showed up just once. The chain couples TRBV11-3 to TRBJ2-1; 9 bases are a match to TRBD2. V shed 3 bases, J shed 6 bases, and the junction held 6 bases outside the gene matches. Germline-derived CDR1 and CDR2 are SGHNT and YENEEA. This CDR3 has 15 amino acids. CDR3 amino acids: CASSLTGTSPNEQFF. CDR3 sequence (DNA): TGTGCCAGCAGCTTGACCGGGACTAGCCCCAATGAGCAGTTCTTC.

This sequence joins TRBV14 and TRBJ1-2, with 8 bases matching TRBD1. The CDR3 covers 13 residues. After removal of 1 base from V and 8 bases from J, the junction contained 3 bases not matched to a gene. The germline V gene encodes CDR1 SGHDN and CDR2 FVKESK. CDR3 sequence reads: CASSQVDRVGYTF. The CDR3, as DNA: TGTGCCAGCAGCCAAGTGGACAGGGTGGGCTACACCTTC.

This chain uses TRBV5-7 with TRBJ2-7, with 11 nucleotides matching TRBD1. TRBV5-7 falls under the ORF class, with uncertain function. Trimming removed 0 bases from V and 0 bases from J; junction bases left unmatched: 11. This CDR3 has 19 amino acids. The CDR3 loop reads CASSLAQGTGGFDSYEQYF. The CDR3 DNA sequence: TGTGCCAGCAGCTTGGCGCAGGGGACAGGGGGTTTTGACTCCTACGAGCAGTACTTC.

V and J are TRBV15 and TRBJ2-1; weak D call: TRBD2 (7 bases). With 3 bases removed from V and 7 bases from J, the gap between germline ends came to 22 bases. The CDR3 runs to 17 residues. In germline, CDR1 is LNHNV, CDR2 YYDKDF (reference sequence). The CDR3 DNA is TGTGCCACCAGCAGGGGCCGGGGGGCGGGAGCGTGGAATGAGCAGTTCTTC. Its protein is CATSRGRGAGAWNEQFF.

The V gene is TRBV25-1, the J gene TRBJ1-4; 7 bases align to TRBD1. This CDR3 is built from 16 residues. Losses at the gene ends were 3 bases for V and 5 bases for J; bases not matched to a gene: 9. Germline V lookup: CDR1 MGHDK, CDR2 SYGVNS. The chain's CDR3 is CASSDWGTAENEKLFF. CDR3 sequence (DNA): TGTGCCAGCAGTGACTGGGGGACAGCGGAGAATGAAAAACTGTTTTTT.

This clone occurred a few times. CDR3 sequence (DNA): TGTGCCATGACGACTAGCGGGTCGAATGAGCAGTTCTTC. This translates into CAMTTSGSNEQFF. V gene TRBV6-5 combines with J gene TRBJ2-1, with TRBD2 identical over 10 bases. From germline, CDR1 is MNHEY and CDR2 SVGAGI. V was pared by 10 bases and J by 7 bases, with 7 bases of the junction left unmatched. This CDR3 is built from 13 residues.

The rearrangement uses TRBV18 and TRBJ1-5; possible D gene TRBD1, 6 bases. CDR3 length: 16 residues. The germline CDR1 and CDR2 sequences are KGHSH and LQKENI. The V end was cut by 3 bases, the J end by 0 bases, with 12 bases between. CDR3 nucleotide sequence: TGTGCCAGCTCACCTTCCGGACAGTATAGCAATCAGCCCCAGCATTTT. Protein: CASSPSGQYSNQPQHF.

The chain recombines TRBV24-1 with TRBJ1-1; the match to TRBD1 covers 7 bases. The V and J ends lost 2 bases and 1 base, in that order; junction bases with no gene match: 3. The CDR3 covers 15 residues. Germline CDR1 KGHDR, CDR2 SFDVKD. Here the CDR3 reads CATSDSRTGNTEAFF. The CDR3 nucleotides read TGTGCCACCAGTGATTCGCGGACAGGGAACACTGAAGCTTTCTTT.

The CDR3 sequence: CASSLQGQVGEQYF. In DNA, the CDR3 is TGTGCCAGCAGCCTACAAGGACAGGTCGGCGAGCAGTACTTC. The chain combines TRBV11-3 with TRBJ2-7, with 7 positions matching TRBD1. The CDR3 runs to 14 residues. Per the germline V gene, CDR1 is SGHNT and CDR2 is YENEEA. V lost 5 bases, J lost 6 bases, and 10 bases stayed unmatched.

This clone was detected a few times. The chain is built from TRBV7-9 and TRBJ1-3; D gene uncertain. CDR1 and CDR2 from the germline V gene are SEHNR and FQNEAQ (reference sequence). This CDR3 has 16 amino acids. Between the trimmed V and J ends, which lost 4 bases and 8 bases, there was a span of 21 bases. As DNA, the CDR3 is TGTGCCAGCAGCTCCCCTTTGAGGCCCGGAGGATACACCATATATTTT. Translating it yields CASSSPLRPGGYTIYF.

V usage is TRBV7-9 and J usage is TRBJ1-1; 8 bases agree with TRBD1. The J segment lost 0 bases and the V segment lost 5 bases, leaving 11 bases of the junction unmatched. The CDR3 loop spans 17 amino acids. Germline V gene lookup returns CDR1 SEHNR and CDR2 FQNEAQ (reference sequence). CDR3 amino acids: CASSGQRDRSMNTEAFF. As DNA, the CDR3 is TGTGCCAGCAGCGGACAGCGGGACAGGAGCATGAACACTGAAGCTTTCTTT.

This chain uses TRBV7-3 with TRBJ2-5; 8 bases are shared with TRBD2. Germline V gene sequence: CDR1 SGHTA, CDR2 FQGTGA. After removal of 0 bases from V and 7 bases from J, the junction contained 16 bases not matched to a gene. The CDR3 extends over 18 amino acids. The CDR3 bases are TGTGCCAGCAGCTTAACGTCTGATCGCGGGGGGCCAGATGGGACCCAGTACTTC. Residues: CASSLTSDRGGPDGTQYF.

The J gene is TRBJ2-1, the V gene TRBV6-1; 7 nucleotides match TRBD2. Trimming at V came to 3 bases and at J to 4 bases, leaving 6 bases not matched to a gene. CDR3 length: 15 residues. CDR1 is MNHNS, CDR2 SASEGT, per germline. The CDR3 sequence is CASSDTPGRYNEQFF. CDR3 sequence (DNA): TGTGCCAGCAGTGACACACCCGGGAGGTACAATGAGCAGTTCTTC.

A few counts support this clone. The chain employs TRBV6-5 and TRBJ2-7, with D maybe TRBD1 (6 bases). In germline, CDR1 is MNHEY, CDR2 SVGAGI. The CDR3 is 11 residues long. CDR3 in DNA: TGTTCGACAGGTAGCTCCTACGAGCAGTACTTC. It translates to CSTGSSYEQYF.

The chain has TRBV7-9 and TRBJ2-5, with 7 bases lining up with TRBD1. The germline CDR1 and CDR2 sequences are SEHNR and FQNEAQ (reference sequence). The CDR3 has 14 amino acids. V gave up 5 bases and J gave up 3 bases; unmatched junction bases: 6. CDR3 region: CASSPTGVEETQYF. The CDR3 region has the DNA TGTGCCAGCAGCCCCACAGGGGTCGAAGAGACCCAGTACTTC.

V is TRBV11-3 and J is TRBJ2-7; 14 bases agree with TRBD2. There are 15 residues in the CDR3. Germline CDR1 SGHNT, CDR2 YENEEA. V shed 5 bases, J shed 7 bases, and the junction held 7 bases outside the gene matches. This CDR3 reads CASSDGTSGSEEQYF. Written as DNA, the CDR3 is TGTGCCAGCAGCGACGGGACTAGCGGGAGTGAAGAGCAGTACTTC.

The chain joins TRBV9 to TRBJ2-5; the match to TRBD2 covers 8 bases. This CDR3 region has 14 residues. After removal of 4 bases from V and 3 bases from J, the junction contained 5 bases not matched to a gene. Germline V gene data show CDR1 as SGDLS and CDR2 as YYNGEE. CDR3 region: CASSTQAGEETQYF. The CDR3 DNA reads TGTGCCAGCAGCACCCAAGCGGGAGAAGAGACCCAGTACTTC. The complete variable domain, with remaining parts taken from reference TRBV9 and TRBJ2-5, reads DSGVTQTPKHLITATGQRVTLRCSPRSGDLSVYWYQQSLDQGLQFLIQYYNGEERAKGNILERFSAQQFPDLHSELNLSSLELGDSALYFCASSTQAGEETQYFGPGTRLLVL.

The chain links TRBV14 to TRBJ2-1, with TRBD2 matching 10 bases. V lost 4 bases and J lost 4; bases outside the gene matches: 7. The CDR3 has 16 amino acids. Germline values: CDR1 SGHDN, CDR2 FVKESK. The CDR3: CASSLEGLAMYNEQFF. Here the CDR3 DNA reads TGTGCCAGCAGCCTGGAGGGACTAGCGATGTACAATGAGCAGTTCTTC.

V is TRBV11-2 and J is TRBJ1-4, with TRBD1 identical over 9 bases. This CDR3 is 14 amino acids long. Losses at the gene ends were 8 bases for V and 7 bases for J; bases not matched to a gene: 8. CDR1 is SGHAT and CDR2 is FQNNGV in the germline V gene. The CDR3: CASGTGGAGEKLFF. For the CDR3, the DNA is TGTGCCAGCGGCACAGGGGGCGCGGGTGAAAAACTGTTTTTT. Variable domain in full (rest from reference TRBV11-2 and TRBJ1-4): EAGVAQSPRYKIIEKRQSVAFWCNPISGHATLYWYQQILGQGPKLLIQFQNNGVVDDSQLPKDRFSAERLKGVDSTLKIQPAKLEDSAVYLCASGTGGAGEKLFFGSGTQLSVL.

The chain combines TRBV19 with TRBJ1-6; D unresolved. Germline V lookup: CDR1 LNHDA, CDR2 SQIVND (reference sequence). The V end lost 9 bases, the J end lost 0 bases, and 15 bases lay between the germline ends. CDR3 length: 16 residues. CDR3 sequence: CASTSGGSSYNSPLHF. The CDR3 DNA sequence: TGTGCCAGCACCTCCGGAGGGAGCTCCTATAATTCACCCCTCCACTTT.

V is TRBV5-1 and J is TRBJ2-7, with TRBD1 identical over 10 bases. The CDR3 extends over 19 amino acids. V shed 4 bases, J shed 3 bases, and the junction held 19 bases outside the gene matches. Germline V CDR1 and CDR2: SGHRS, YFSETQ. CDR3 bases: TGCGCCAGCAGCCAGACAGGGGGCAGTCTGTTATGGTCGATCTACGAGCAGTACTTC. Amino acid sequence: CASSQTGGSLLWSIYEQYF.

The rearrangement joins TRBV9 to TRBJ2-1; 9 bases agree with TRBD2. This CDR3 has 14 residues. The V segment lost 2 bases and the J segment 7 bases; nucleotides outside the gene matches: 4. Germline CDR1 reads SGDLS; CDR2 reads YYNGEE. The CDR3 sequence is CASSVGTSMNEQFF. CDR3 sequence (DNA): TGTGCCAGCAGCGTGGGGACTAGCATGAATGAGCAGTTCTTC.

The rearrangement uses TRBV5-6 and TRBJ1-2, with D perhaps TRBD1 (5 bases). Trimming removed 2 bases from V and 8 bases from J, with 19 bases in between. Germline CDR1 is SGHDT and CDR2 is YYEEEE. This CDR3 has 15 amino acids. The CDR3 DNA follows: TGTGCCAGCAGCTTCTCGGCAGGGAAAGGTCGAGGCTACACCTTC. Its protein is CASSFSAGKGRGYTF.

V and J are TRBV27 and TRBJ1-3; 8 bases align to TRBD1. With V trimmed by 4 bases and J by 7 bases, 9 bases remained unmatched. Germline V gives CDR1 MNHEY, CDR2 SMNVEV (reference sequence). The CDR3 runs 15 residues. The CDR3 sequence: CASSSNRGYGNTIYF. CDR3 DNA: TGTGCCAGCAGTTCCAACAGGGGGTATGGTAACACCATATATTTT.

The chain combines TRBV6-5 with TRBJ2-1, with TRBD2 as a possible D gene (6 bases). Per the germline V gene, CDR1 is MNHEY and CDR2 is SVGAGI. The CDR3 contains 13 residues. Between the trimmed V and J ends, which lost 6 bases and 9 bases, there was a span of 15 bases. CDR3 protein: CASSVLLGGEQFF. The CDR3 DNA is TGTGCCAGCAGCGTGCTTTTGGGAGGTGAGCAGTTCTTC.

Here the CDR3 reads CASSIGGSPDYGYTF. Here the CDR3 DNA reads TGTGCCAGTAGTATAGGCGGGTCGCCGGACTATGGCTACACCTTC. This chain connects TRBV19 to TRBJ1-2, with D unclear. V dropped 1 base and J dropped 3 bases, with 12 bases sitting between them. This CDR3 is 15 amino acids long. Germline V CDR1 and CDR2: LNHDA, SQIVND (reference sequence).

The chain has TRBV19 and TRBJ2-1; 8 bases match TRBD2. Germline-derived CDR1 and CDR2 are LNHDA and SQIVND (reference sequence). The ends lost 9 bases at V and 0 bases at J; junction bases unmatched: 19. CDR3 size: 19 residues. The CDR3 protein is CASTRRGISGTSSYNEQFF. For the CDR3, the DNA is TGTGCCAGCACACGGCGGGGGATTAGCGGGACCAGCTCCTACAATGAGCAGTTCTTC.

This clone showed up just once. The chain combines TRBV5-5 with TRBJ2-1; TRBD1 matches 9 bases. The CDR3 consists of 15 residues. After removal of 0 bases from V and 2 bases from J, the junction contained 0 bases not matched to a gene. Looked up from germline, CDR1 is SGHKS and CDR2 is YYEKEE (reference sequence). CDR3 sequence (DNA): TGTGCCAGCAGCTTGGGACAGGGGGCCTACAATGAGCAGTTCTTC. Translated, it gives CASSLGQGAYNEQFF.